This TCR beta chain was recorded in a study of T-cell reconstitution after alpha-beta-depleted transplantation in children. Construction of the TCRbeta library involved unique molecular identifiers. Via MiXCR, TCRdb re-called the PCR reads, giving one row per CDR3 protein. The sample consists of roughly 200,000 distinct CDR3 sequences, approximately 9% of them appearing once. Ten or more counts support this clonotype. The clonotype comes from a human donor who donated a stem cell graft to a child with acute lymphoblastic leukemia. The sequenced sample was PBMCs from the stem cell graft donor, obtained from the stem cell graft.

The CDR3 bases are TGTGCCAGCAGTTTCGAGGGGCAGGGGACCTTTAGCTCCTACGAGCAGTACTTC. This translates into CASSFEGQGTFSSYEQYF. V usage is TRBV12-3 or TRBV12-4 and J usage is TRBJ2-7; TRBD1 is a possible D gene (6 bases). The CDR3 runs 18 residues. V lost 3 bases and J lost 0, with 21 bases in between.